The 20 T cell receptor beta chains below all came from one sample that was sequenced in a study of cytomegalovirus exposure and HLA in healthy donors. Primers: 60 Vbeta forward and 13 Jbeta reverse. Assay used: immunoSEQ multiplex PCR; TCRdb lists only in-frame clones, some missing. This table holds 140,000 to 150,000 clones, about two thirds found once. The sequencing input was PBMCs. The receptors originated from a woman aged 18-30 years in good health and CMV-seronegative.

V is TRBV27 and J is TRBJ2-7; possible D gene TRBD2, 6 bases. CDR3 length: 15 amino acids. CDR1 MNHEY and CDR2 SMNVEV come from the germline V gene (reference sequence). Deletions cut 3 bases from V and 2 bases from J, with 14 bases between. CDR3 sequence: CASSFLGSWAYEQYF. The CDR3 DNA follows: TGTGCCAGCAGTTTCCTCGGGAGTTGGGCCTACGAGCAGTACTTC.

This clone appeared a single time. The chain recombines TRBV28 with TRBJ1-2, with D uncertain. Germline V gives CDR1 MDHEN, CDR2 SYDVKM. V lost 5 bases and J 1 base, leaving 5 bases between the germline ends. The CDR3 is made up of 12 amino acids. CDR3 sequence (DNA): TGTGCCAGCAGTACTGTTAACTATGGCTACACCTTC. It encodes CASSTVNYGYTF.

V and J are TRBV28 and TRBJ2-3; TRBD2 matches at 9 bases. The V and J ends lost 3 bases and 3 bases, in that order; junction bases with no gene match: 16. This CDR3 is built from 19 residues. Germline lookup yields CDR1 MDHEN and CDR2 SYDVKM. The chain's CDR3 is CASSFSYRTGGGATDTQYF. DNA of the CDR3: TGTGCCAGCAGTTTTTCATATCGGACGGGCGGGGGGGCAACAGATACGCAGTATTTT.

The chain links TRBV28 to TRBJ2-1, with 9 nucleotides matching TRBD1. There are 13 residues in the CDR3. The V gene end was trimmed by 8 bases and the J gene end by 12 bases; junction bases not matched to a gene: 11. Germline CDR1 MDHEN, CDR2 SYDVKM. CDR3 sequence reads: CASVIQGARGQFF. CDR3 bases: TGTGCCAGCGTAATACAGGGGGCAAGGGGGCAGTTCTTC.

The chain has TRBV28 and TRBJ1-4; TRBD1 is a possible D gene (5 bases). Germline CDR1 and CDR2: MDHEN and SYDVKM. Trimming cost V 5 bases and J 5 bases, with 21 bases left between them. The CDR3 contains 17 residues. CDR3 DNA sequence: TGTGCCAGCAGTCCATATAGAACGACAGTGGGGAATGAAAAACTGTTTTTT. This codes for CASSPYRTTVGNEKLFF.

This clone was counted between two and nine times. This sequence joins TRBV29-1 and TRBJ2-3, with D perhaps matching TRBD2 (6 bases). The CDR3 consists of 13 residues. CDR1 is SQVTM, CDR2 ANQGSEA, per germline. The V gene lost 3 bases and the J gene lost 1 base, with 8 bases spanning the gap. CDR3 in DNA: TGCAGCGTTGAGCGGGGCCGCACAGATACGCAGTATTTT. It yields the protein CSVERGRTDTQYF.

The chain links TRBV27 to TRBJ1-2, with 9 bases that match TRBD1. Trimming cost V 4 bases and J 3 bases; bases outside gene matches: 6. This CDR3 is built from 15 residues. The germline gives CDR1 MNHEY, CDR2 SMNVEV (reference sequence). Here the CDR3 reads CASSSLDRGDYGYTF. CDR3 nucleotide sequence: TGTGCCAGCAGTTCCCTGGACAGGGGCGACTATGGCTACACCTTC.

The chain is built from TRBV28 and TRBJ2-4, with 8 bases aligning to TRBD1. CDR3 size: 14 residues. CDR1 is MDHEN and CDR2 is SYDVKM in the germline V gene. The junction had 4 bases not matched to a gene; V was cut back by 3 bases and J by 6 bases. The CDR3 sequence is CASSLSQGANIQYF. The DNA for the CDR3 is TGTGCCAGCAGTTTGAGCCAGGGGGCAAACATTCAGTACTTC. Supplemented by reference TRBV28 and TRBJ2-4, the full variable domain reads DVKVTQSSRYLVKRTGEKVFLECVQDMDHENMFWYRQDPGLGLRLIYFSYDVKMKEKGDIPEGYSVSREKKERFSLILESASTNQTSMYLCASSLSQGANIQYFGAGTRLSVL.

CDR3 DNA: TGTGCCAGCTCACCGGAGCCACAGGGGACTGGAAACACCATATATTTT. It specifies CASSPEPQGTGNTIYF. This chain connects TRBV18 to TRBJ1-3, with 7 nucleotides matching TRBD1. The CDR3 loop spans 16 amino acids. CDR1 is KGHSH and CDR2 is LQKENI in the germline V gene. Trimming at V came to 3 bases and at J to 2 bases, leaving 7 bases not matched to a gene.

V usage is TRBV2 and J usage is TRBJ2-7; 9 bases fit TRBD2. Germline V CDR1 and CDR2: SNHLY, FYNNEI. This CDR3 comprises 15 residues. The junction had 9 bases not matched to a gene; V was cut back by 4 bases and J by 5 bases. The CDR3 protein is CASSGSPGTSNEQYF. In DNA, the CDR3 is TGTGCCAGCAGTGGCTCACCCGGGACTAGCAACGAGCAGTACTTC.

The chain uses TRBV18 and TRBJ2-5, with D uncertain. V was pared by 6 bases and J by 2 bases, with 10 bases between. Germline CDR1 KGHSH, CDR2 LQKENI. This CDR3 is built from 13 residues. The DNA for the CDR3 is TGTGCCAGCTCCCTCAGACATCAAGAGACCCAGTACTTC. This encodes CASSLRHQETQYF.

The chain carries TRBV10-3 and TRBJ1-5; 7 bases fit TRBD1. There are 13 residues in the CDR3. Germline trimming cut 6 bases from V and 6 bases from J; bases unmatched to any gene: 5. The germline V gene encodes CDR1 ENHRY and CDR2 SYGVKD. Here the CDR3 reads CAISTGVSQPQHF. DNA of the CDR3: TGTGCCATCAGCACAGGGGTGAGTCAGCCCCAGCATTTT.

This clone came up a few times. The rearrangement joins TRBV5-5 to TRBJ2-2; D possibly corresponds to TRBD2 (5 bases). CDR1 is SGHKS, CDR2 YYEKEE, per germline (reference sequence). Trimming cost V 0 bases and J 1 base, with 10 bases left between them. This CDR3 has 16 amino acids. The CDR3 protein is CASSLAAVRNTGELFF. The CDR3 bases are TGTGCCAGCAGCTTGGCAGCGGTCCGGAACACCGGGGAGCTGTTTTTT.

The rearrangement joins TRBV7-9 to TRBJ2-7; D ambiguous. Germline-derived CDR1 and CDR2 are SEHNR and FQNEAQ (reference sequence). V lost 4 bases and J 2 bases, leaving 6 bases between the germline ends. The CDR3 spans 12 residues. CDR3 sequence (DNA): TGTGCCAGCAGCTCGACTCCCTACGAGCAGTACGTC. This codes for CASSSTPYEQYV.

The chain links TRBV7-9 to TRBJ1-1; D gene uncertain. The CDR3 has 12 amino acids. Germline V gene data show CDR1 as SEHNR and CDR2 as FQNEAQ (reference sequence). The germline V and J ends were trimmed by 5 bases and 1 base, with 5 bases remaining between them. CDR3 sequence reads: CASSRGNTEAFF. As DNA, the CDR3 is TGTGCCAGCAGCCGCGGGAACACTGAAGCTTTCTTT.

The V call is TRBV5-6, the J call TRBJ2-7; D is possibly TRBD1 (6 bases). Germline V lookup: CDR1 SGHDT, CDR2 YYEEEE. V was pared by 4 bases and J by 2 bases, with 13 bases between. CDR3 size: 14 residues. For the CDR3, the DNA is TGTGCCAGCAGCCACCAGGGGTGGGCCTACGAGCAGTACTTC. Translated, it gives CASSHQGWAYEQYF.

The chain carries TRBV9 and TRBJ2-2, with 7 bases lining up with TRBD2. CDR1 and CDR2 from the germline V gene are SGDLS and YYNGEE. V was clipped by 1 base and J by 6 bases; unmatched bases: 12. This CDR3 region has 17 residues. The CDR3 bases are TGTGCCAGCAGCGTACAGGGAGGGTTGGTCCAATCCGGGGAGCTGTTTTTT. Amino acids: CASSVQGGLVQSGELFF.

The V gene is TRBV18, the J gene TRBJ2-3, with 8 bases fitting TRBD2. J was trimmed by 0 bases and V by 0 bases; bases with no gene match: 5. The length of the CDR3 is 17 residues. Germline loops: CDR1 KGHSH, CDR2 LQKENI. CDR3 loop: CASSPPTGGSSTDTQYF. The CDR3 DNA follows: TGTGCCAGCTCACCACCTACGGGAGGGTCTAGCACAGATACGCAGTATTTT.

The CDR3 is CASSGGVNTEAFF. Written as DNA, the CDR3 is TGTGCCAGCAGTGGGGGGGTGAACACTGAAGCTTTCTTT. This rearrangement joins TRBV6-1 to TRBJ1-1, with D possibly TRBD1 on 5 matching bases. The CDR3 totals 13 residues. CDR1 and CDR2 (germline): MNHNS, SASEGT. Trimming took off 4 bases at V and 0 bases at J, with 6 bases between the two ends.

This clone was counted only a few times. This chain links TRBV13 with TRBJ2-1; 8 bases map to TRBD1. CDR1 is PRHDT, CDR2 FYEKMQ, per germline (reference sequence). The CDR3 has 18 residues. The junction had 9 bases not matched to a gene; V was cut back by 1 base and J by 1 base. CDR3 sequence reads: CASSLAGDRGRSYNEQFF. CDR3 nucleotide sequence: TGTGCCAGCAGCTTAGCGGGAGACAGGGGCCGATCCTACAATGAGCAGTTCTTC.